Included here is one T cell receptor beta chain sequence, with context. These data come from a study of blood T cell repertoires in COVID-19. Study summary: Some COVID-19 samples were acute and others convalescent; all came from the United States, Italy and Spain.

Study members were between roughly 18 and 100 years old and lived in 24 US regions. Clinical history reported by participants formed the basis on which cohorts were assigned. The data were produced by immunoSEQ multiplex PCR, yet TCRdb's version contains in-frame clones alone and is incomplete. The table has about 280,000 clones, about 87% seen once. The receptor was isolated from a woman aged 30 to 39 with acute COVID-19. The sequencing input was PBMCs or T cells enriched from blood (not recorded which).

CDR3: CASSGHRGVNTEAFF. The DNA for the CDR3 is TGTGCCAGCAGCGGACACAGGGGTGTTAACACTGAAGCTTTCTTT. The genes are TRBV9 and TRBJ1-1; 7 positions match TRBD1. The V gene end was trimmed by 3 bases and the J gene end by 2 bases; junction bases not matched to a gene: 7. The germline gives CDR1 SGDLS, CDR2 YYNGEE. This CDR3 region has 15 residues.